These 27 T cell receptor beta chains originate from one sample sequenced in a study of shared T cell receptors in the human thymus. Measured with immunoSEQ multiplex PCR; TCRdb has only the in-frame clones, and not every one. The sample contains 600,000 or so clones, over 75% of which appear only once. The sample also formed part of further work on human thymus T cells.

Input material: thymocytes. The receptors come from a boy under three years old with a congenital heart defect.

This clone was picked up a small number of times. This chain joins TRBV4-1 and TRBJ2-7, with D unclear. This CDR3 has 14 amino acids. V was shortened by 5 bases and J by 6 bases, with 17 bases between the two germline ends. Germline V CDR1 and CDR2: MGHRA, YSYEKL. In DNA, the CDR3 is TGCGCCAGCAGCTCTCGTCACGAATCGGGCGAGCAGTACTTC. Translation gives CASSSRHESGEQYF.

The CDR3 DNA sequence: TGTGCCAGCAGCCCCACCCTCGGGGACTTGGCCTACGAGCAGTACTTC. Protein sequence: CASSPTLGDLAYEQYF. This chain uses TRBV7-8 with TRBJ2-7, with a weak D call TRBD2 (6 bases). This CDR3 comprises 16 residues. Trimming left V 5 bases short and J 2 bases short, with 19 bases between. Germline CDR1 reads SGHVS; CDR2 reads FQNEAQ.

The chain employs TRBV7-9 and TRBJ1-2; D is unclear. Trimming removed 1 base from V and 4 bases from J, with 10 bases in between. Per the germline V gene, CDR1 is SEHNR and CDR2 is FQNEAQ (reference sequence). This CDR3 contains 14 residues. CDR3 coding DNA: TGTGCCAGCAGCTTAGTTCCGGAGGGCTATGGCTACACCTTC. It is translated as CASSLVPEGYGYTF.

The chain couples TRBV25-1 to TRBJ1-4; TRBD1 is a possible D gene (5 bases). The CDR3 is made up of 17 amino acids. CDR1 MGHDK and CDR2 SYGVNS come from the germline V gene. The V and J ends lost 4 bases and 2 bases respectively, with 17 bases between them. CDR3 in DNA: TGTGCCAGCAGTGCACCGGGGGTTCACACGACTAATGAAAAACTGTTTTTT. It yields the protein CASSAPGVHTTNEKLFF.

This chain connects TRBV14 to TRBJ2-7, with D maybe TRBD1 (6 bases). Germline CDR1 and CDR2: SGHDN and FVKESK. This CDR3 is built from 19 residues. V was cut by 0 bases and J by 0 bases, with 21 bases left in between. The CDR3 is CASSQDSRSSGDTSYEQYF. The DNA of the CDR3 is TGTGCCAGCAGCCAAGATAGTAGGTCCTCCGGGGACACCTCCTACGAGCAGTACTTC.

The V call is TRBV9, the J call TRBJ1-5; tentatively, D is TRBD1 (5 bases). The CDR3 has 14 residues. V was trimmed by 8 bases and J by 5 bases, leaving 17 bases between them. Germline CDR1 SGDLS, CDR2 YYNGEE. The CDR3 bases are TGTGCCAGTGGGGCCGGGACTCCTTATCAGCCCCAGCATTTT. Residues: CASGAGTPYQPQHF.

This clone was counted a few times. The V and J genes are TRBV28 and TRBJ1-3; D not certain. Germline CDR1 is MDHEN and CDR2 is SYDVKM. The V end was cut by 4 bases, the J end by 7 bases, with 26 bases between. This CDR3 has 18 residues. CDR3 sequence (DNA): TGTGCCAGCAGTTCCGAACAACCGACCCCGTCGGGTTGGAACACCATATATTTT. This translates into CASSSEQPTPSGWNTIYF.

This chain joins TRBV13 and TRBJ1-4; weak D call: TRBD1 (6 bases). Trimming pared 0 bases from V and 0 bases from J, leaving 26 bases between. The CDR3 has 22 residues. CDR1 and CDR2 (germline): PRHDT, FYEKMQ (reference sequence). The CDR3 bases are TGTGCCAGCAGCTTAGGCCTAATTATCTTCCGGGACACAACGACAACTAATGAAAAACTGTTTTTT. Residues: CASSLGLIIFRDTTTTNEKLFF.

The chain uses TRBV30 and TRBJ2-2; no reliable D call. CDR3 length equals 12 residues. In germline, CDR1 is GTSNPN, CDR2 SVGIG (reference sequence). V lost 3 bases, J lost 7 bases, and 9 bases lay in between. The CDR3 DNA sequence: TGTGCCTGGAGACTCCGTGGCGGGGAGCTGTTTTTT. Translated: CAWRLRGGELFF.

The gene calls are TRBV5-3 and TRBJ1-2; D is unclear. TRBV5-3 falls under the ORF class, with uncertain function. CDR3 length: 15 residues. Trimming took off 2 bases at V and 5 bases at J, with 16 bases between the two ends. CDR3 bases: TGTGCCAGAAGCTTCCCGAAGAGCGCGTGGTATGGCTACACCTTC. It encodes CARSFPKSAWYGYTF.

The V call is TRBV28, the J call TRBJ2-3, with 7 bases identical to TRBD1. This CDR3 is 17 amino acids long. Germline V CDR1 and CDR2: MDHEN, SYDVKM. V dropped 5 bases and J dropped 2; count of bases not matched to a gene: 13. DNA for the CDR3: TGTGCCAGCAGTCCCCCTATCAGCAGGGGGTTCACAGATACGCAGTATTTT. Residues: CASSPPISRGFTDTQYF.

This chain connects TRBV10-3 to TRBJ1-1; tentatively, D is TRBD1 (5 bases). From germline, CDR1 is ENHRY and CDR2 SYGVKD. This CDR3 spans 15 amino acids. The V gene lost 4 bases and the J gene lost 3 bases, with 15 bases spanning the gap. Written as DNA, the CDR3 is TGTGCCATCAGTGTTTTGCCAGGGTCGGACACTGAAGCTTTCTTT. It translates to CAISVLPGSDTEAFF.

The chain combines TRBV28 with TRBJ2-7, with 9 bases lining up with TRBD2. The V gene's germline CDR1 is MDHEN and CDR2 SYDVKM. This CDR3 contains 15 residues. V trimming: 2 bases; J trimming: 2 bases; junction bases outside the gene matches: 4. The CDR3 here is CASSLAGGPTYEQYF. CDR3 in DNA: TGTGCCAGCAGTTTAGCGGGAGGGCCTACCTACGAGCAGTACTTC.

The gene calls are TRBV27 and TRBJ2-7; TRBD2 is a possible D gene (6 bases). The CDR3 spans 14 residues. Germline CDR1 reads MNHEY; CDR2 reads SMNVEV (reference sequence). V shed 0 bases and J shed 4 bases, with 10 bases lying between them. The CDR3 DNA is TGTGCCAGCAGTTTATCGAAACTAGCATACGAGCAGTACTTC. It yields the protein CASSLSKLAYEQYF.

The chain employs TRBV5-8 and TRBJ1-4; 7 bases line up with TRBD1. Germline values: CDR1 SGHTS, CDR2 YDEGEE. J gave up 6 bases and V 4 bases, and 9 bases lay outside the gene matches. The CDR3 extends over 15 amino acids. This chain's CDR3 is CASSHEGGADEKLFF. For the CDR3, the DNA is TGTGCCAGCAGCCATGAAGGGGGCGCCGATGAAAAACTGTTTTTT.

The J gene is TRBJ1-2, the V gene TRBV28, with TRBD1 matching over 7 bases. J gave up 6 bases and V 6 bases, and 7 bases lay outside the gene matches. Germline CDR1 MDHEN, CDR2 SYDVKM. CDR3 size: 13 residues. DNA for the CDR3: TGTGCCAGCAGCCCGGGACAGTCGGATGGCTACACCTTC. Translating gives CASSPGQSDGYTF.

This chain joins TRBV27 and TRBJ1-4; 7 positions match TRBD1. V lost 9 bases, J lost 6 bases, and 7 bases stayed unmatched. This CDR3 region has 13 residues. Germline V gives CDR1 MNHEY, CDR2 SMNVEV (reference sequence). CDR3 in DNA: TGTGCCAGATCACCGGGACAGCATGAAAAACTGTTTTTT. Translated, it gives CARSPGQHEKLFF.

The chain combines TRBV9 with TRBJ2-3; 8 nucleotides line up with TRBD2. The CDR3 runs to 14 residues. J gave up 1 base and V 7 bases, and 5 bases lay outside the gene matches. CDR1 is SGDLS and CDR2 is YYNGEE in the germline V gene. DNA for the CDR3: TGTGCCAGCCATCCACTAGCGGGCACAGATACGCAGTATTTT. The encoded protein is CASHPLAGTDTQYF.

The rearrangement links TRBV28 to TRBJ2-7, with a tentative D call TRBD1 (6 bases). CDR3 length: 15 amino acids. Trimming cost V 2 bases and J 5 bases, with 16 bases left between them. Per the germline V gene, CDR1 is MDHEN and CDR2 is SYDVKM. In nucleotides, the CDR3 is TGTGCCAGCAGTTTACCGGACAGTGAATGCCACGAGCAGTACTTC. Its translation is CASSLPDSECHEQYF.

J is TRBJ2-2 and V is TRBV11-3, with 8 bases aligning to TRBD1. The germline gives CDR1 SGHNT, CDR2 YENEEA. There are 16 residues in the CDR3. With V trimmed by 5 bases and J by 1 base, 6 bases remained unmatched. Written as DNA, the CDR3 is TGTGCCAGCAGCATCCAGGGGGCTAAGAACACCGGGGAGCTGTTTTTT. It encodes CASSIQGAKNTGELFF.

This sequence joins TRBV6-1 and TRBJ1-1; D may be TRBD1 (6 bases). V was shortened by 8 bases and J by 4 bases, with 14 bases between the two germline ends. Germline values: CDR1 MNHNS, CDR2 SASEGT. The CDR3 loop spans 13 amino acids. The CDR3 coding sequence is TGTGCCAGCGGAGCCGGACAGCGCACTGAAGCTTTCTTT. Translated, it gives CASGAGQRTEAFF.

The chain combines TRBV7-6 with TRBJ1-4; D unclear. Germline CDR1 SGHVS, CDR2 FNYEAQ. The V and J ends lost 5 bases and 8 bases respectively, with 12 bases between them. The CDR3 extends over 13 amino acids. CDR3 sequence: CASSSTRGEKLFF. CDR3 bases: TGTGCCAGCAGCAGTACTAGAGGGGAAAAACTGTTTTTT.

V and J are TRBV14 and TRBJ2-3, with D possibly matching TRBD1 (6 bases). The CDR3 spans 15 residues. The germline gives CDR1 SGHDN, CDR2 FVKESK. With 1 base removed from V and 2 bases from J, the gap between germline ends came to 10 bases. CDR3 loop: CASSQVDSSTDTQYF. CDR3 sequence (DNA): TGTGCCAGCAGCCAAGTGGACAGTTCCACAGATACGCAGTATTTT.

The chain is built from TRBV4-3 and TRBJ1-3; 7 positions agree with TRBD1. Trimming cost V 0 bases and J 0 bases; bases outside gene matches: 17. This CDR3 region has 21 residues. Germline values: CDR1 LGHNA, CDR2 YSLEER. CDR3 bases: TGCGCCAGCAGCCAAGATGTGGTACAGGGGCAAATGGTTAGCTCTGGAAACACCATATATTTT. Amino acid sequence: CASSQDVVQGQMVSSGNTIYF.

The J gene is TRBJ1-5, the V gene TRBV4-3, with D maybe TRBD1 (5 bases). V shed 2 bases and J shed 0 bases, with 20 bases lying between them. The CDR3 is made up of 19 amino acids. Germline V gene data show CDR1 as LGHNA and CDR2 as YSLEER. The CDR3 protein is CASSQSRVVDHLSNQPQHF. CDR3 sequence (DNA): TGCGCCAGCAGCCAATCCAGGGTCGTAGACCACCTTAGCAATCAGCCCCAGCATTTT.

The J gene is TRBJ1-5, the V gene TRBV28, with TRBD1 identical over 7 bases. CDR3 size: 12 residues. The V and J ends lost 9 bases and 3 bases, in that order; junction bases with no gene match: 2. Germline values: CDR1 MDHEN, CDR2 SYDVKM. The CDR3 region is CASQGDNQPQHF. The CDR3 DNA is TGTGCCAGTCAGGGGGACAATCAGCCCCAGCATTTT.

V gene TRBV30 combines with J gene TRBJ1-4; D possibly corresponds to TRBD1 (5 bases). Looked up from germline, CDR1 is GTSNPN and CDR2 is SVGIG (reference sequence). CDR3 length equals 14 residues. V was trimmed by 3 bases and J by 8 bases, leaving 16 bases between them. CDR3 loop: CAWRAKGRGEKLFF. In DNA form, the CDR3 reads TGTGCCTGGAGAGCGAAGGGGAGGGGAGAAAAACTGTTTTTT.